The next 17 T cell receptor beta chains were all read from a single sample in a study of blood T cell repertoires in COVID-19. Sequencing used immunoSEQ multiplex PCR; TCRdb keeps in-frame clones, though not all of them. The sample lists some 250,000 clones, about 80% occurring once. The specimen was PBMCs or T cells enriched from blood (not recorded which). These receptors came from a man aged 35 to 55 who had recovered from COVID-19.

The chain uses TRBV6-1 and TRBJ2-1, with D possibly TRBD1 on 6 matching bases. V lost 2 bases and J 7 bases, leaving 12 bases between the germline ends. CDR1 and CDR2 (germline): MNHNS, SASEGT. The CDR3 consists of 14 residues. The CDR3: CASSEPARGNEQFF. The CDR3 nucleotides are TGTGCCAGCAGTGAACCGGCTAGGGGGAATGAGCAGTTCTTC.

V usage is TRBV28 and J usage is TRBJ2-1; 9 positions agree with TRBD2. Germline CDR1 and CDR2: MDHEN and SYDVKM. The CDR3 covers 15 residues. V was clipped by 4 bases and J by 5 bases; unmatched bases: 6. The CDR3 nucleotides read TGTGCCAGCAGTTCCGCGGGGGGGCGGCACAATGAGCAGTTCTTC. Translated, it gives CASSSAGGRHNEQFF.

V gene TRBV3-1 (or the pseudogene TRBV3-2) combines with J gene TRBJ1-1; 9 bases are shared with TRBD1. The germline gives CDR1 LGHDT, CDR2 YNNKEL (reference sequence). V dropped 4 bases and J dropped 5; count of bases not matched to a gene: 8. The CDR3 length is 15 residues. For the CDR3, the DNA is TGTGCCAGCAGCCTAGGACAGGGGTCGGGGACTGAAGCTTTCTTT. Amino acid sequence: CASSLGQGSGTEAFF.

The rearrangement joins TRBV23-1 to TRBJ1-2, with a weak D call TRBD1 (5 bases). TRBV23-1 is placed among ORFs of uncertain function. The CDR3 has 20 amino acids. Trimming left V 0 bases short and J 2 bases short, with 25 bases between. The DNA of the CDR3 is TGCGCCAGCAGTCAATCCGGGGGATTGGGTTTTCAGCACTCCAACTATGGCTACACCTTC. Protein: CASSQSGGLGFQHSNYGYTF.

This rearrangement joins TRBV10-3 to TRBJ2-7, with D possibly TRBD1 on 5 matching bases. The ends were cut back, 2 bases at V and 3 bases at J, with 8 bases in the middle. The germline V gene has CDR1 ENHRY and CDR2 SYGVKD. CDR3 length: 13 amino acids. Here the CDR3 reads CAISEKGNYEQYF. CDR3 coding DNA: TGTGCCATCAGTGAGAAGGGGAACTACGAGCAGTACTTC.

This sequence joins TRBV19 and TRBJ2-1, with 9 positions matching TRBD2. Per germline, CDR1 LNHDA and CDR2 SQIVND (reference sequence). V lost 4 bases and J lost 9; bases outside the gene matches: 19. CDR3 length: 18 amino acids. CDR3 nucleotide sequence: TGTGCCAGTAGTACGGTAATCAGAGCGGGGGGTACCTATGGTGAGCAGTTCTTC. Amino acids: CASSTVIRAGGTYGEQFF.

This rearrangement joins TRBV4-1 to TRBJ1-2, with D maybe TRBD1 (5 bases). V lost 0 bases to trimming and J lost 4 bases, with 18 bases between them. Germline-derived CDR1 and CDR2 are MGHRA and YSYEKL. CDR3 length: 17 amino acids. The DNA for the CDR3 is TGCGCCAGCAGCCAAGACGCGGCAGGGAAGATTGGCTATGGCTACACCTTC. This translates into CASSQDAAGKIGYGYTF.

The chain employs TRBV7-9 and TRBJ2-7, with D tentatively TRBD1 (5 bases). V shed 4 bases and J shed 1 base, with 17 bases lying between them. The CDR3 contains 16 residues. Germline lookup yields CDR1 SEHNR and CDR2 FQNEAQ (reference sequence). CDR3 nucleotides: TGTGCCAGCAGCTCAGGCTTAGGCGACAGTTCCTACGAGCAGTACTTC. Translating gives CASSSGLGDSSYEQYF.

The gene calls are TRBV6-5 and TRBJ1-1; D perhaps matches TRBD1 (5 bases). Trimming took 6 bases from V and 11 from J, leaving 16 bases between them. This CDR3 region has 12 residues. Germline values: CDR1 MNHEY, CDR2 SVGAGI. CDR3 bases: TGTGCCAGCAGCAAACAGGACCTACAGGCTTTCTTT. Translation gives CASSKQDLQAFF.

This chain joins TRBV28 and TRBJ1-1; TRBD1 agrees at 7 bases. V dropped 5 bases and J dropped 3; count of bases not matched to a gene: 3. The CDR3 has 13 amino acids. Germline-derived CDR1 and CDR2 are MDHEN and SYDVKM. The CDR3 nucleotides read TGTGCCAGCAGTACAGGGGCGCACACTGAAGCTTTCTTT. As protein: CASSTGAHTEAFF.

With respect to this clone: Other DNA sequences in the same sample also yield this CDR3. The rearrangement links TRBV6-1 to TRBJ1-2; D unclear. The V end was cut by 0 bases, the J end by 4 bases, with 6 bases between. The germline gives CDR1 MNHNS, CDR2 SASEGT. This CDR3 is 13 amino acids long. In DNA, the CDR3 is TGTGCCAGCAGTGAAGCGGGCAGCTATGGCTACACCTTC. It encodes CASSEAGSYGYTF.

The chain carries TRBV3-1 (or the pseudogene TRBV3-2) and TRBJ2-7; 12 bases are shared with TRBD2. The CDR3 totals 16 residues. V lost 1 base to trimming and J lost 1 base; unmatched junction nucleotides: 2. The germline gives CDR1 LGHDT, CDR2 YNNKEL (reference sequence). In DNA form, the CDR3 reads TGTGCCAGCAGCCAAGGCCTAGCGGGGGGGTCCTACGAGCAGTACTTC. As protein: CASSQGLAGGSYEQYF.

This clone was counted only a few times. The chain couples TRBV6-6 to TRBJ2-7, with TRBD1 identical over 7 bases. Losses at the gene ends were 6 bases for V and 6 bases for J; bases not matched to a gene: 32. This CDR3 is 21 amino acids long. Germline CDR1 MNHNY, CDR2 SVGAGI (reference sequence). The CDR3 loop reads CASSATTTRATGQTGRFEQYF. In DNA, the CDR3 is TGTGCCAGCAGCGCTACGACCACAAGGGCAACTGGACAGACAGGGCGATTCGAGCAGTACTTC.

J is TRBJ1-1 and V is TRBV28, with D perhaps TRBD1 (6 bases). CDR3 length: 15 amino acids. Germline V CDR1 and CDR2: MDHEN, SYDVKM. V gave up 3 bases and J gave up 0 bases, with 11 bases separating them. For the CDR3, the DNA is TGTGCCAGCAGTTTGTTGGACAGCTTGAACACTGAAGCTTTCTTT. Amino acid sequence: CASSLLDSLNTEAFF. The variable domain in full, with the rest retrieved from reference TRBV28 and TRBJ1-1, is DVKVTQSSRYLVKRTGEKVFLECVQDMDHENMFWYRQDPGLGLRLIYFSYDVKMKEKGDIPEGYSVSREKKERFSLILESASTNQTSMYLCASSLLDSLNTEAFFGQGTRLTVV.

This clone was seen a handful of times. This chain links TRBV19 with TRBJ1-2, with 7 bases matching TRBD1. Germline V lookup: CDR1 LNHDA, CDR2 SQIVND (reference sequence). The CDR3 extends over 14 amino acids. J was trimmed by 4 bases and V by 7 bases; bases with no gene match: 9. The CDR3 DNA is TGTGCCAGTAAACAGGGGCGCGGGATCTATGGCTACACCTTC. Translation gives CASKQGRGIYGYTF. Full variable domain (remainder filled in from reference TRBV19 and TRBJ1-2): DGGITQSPKYLFRKEGQNVTLSCEQNLNHDAMYWYRQDPGQGLRLIYYSQIVNDFQKGDIAEGYSVSREKKESFPLTVTSAQKNPTAFYLCASKQGRGIYGYTFGSGTRLTVV.

J is TRBJ2-1 and V is TRBV3-1 (or the pseudogene TRBV3-2), with 12 nucleotides matching TRBD2. The CDR3 is made up of 16 amino acids. Germline V gene sequence: CDR1 LGHDT, CDR2 YNNKEL (reference sequence). Germline trimming cut 2 bases from V and 9 bases from J; bases unmatched to any gene: 8. The CDR3, as DNA: TGTGCCAGCAGCCAATTAAGACTAGCGGGGGAGGTTGAGCAGTTCTTC. It yields the protein CASSQLRLAGEVEQFF.

The rearrangement links TRBV7-9 to TRBJ1-1; D not certain. Germline V gene lookup returns CDR1 SEHNR and CDR2 FQNEAQ (reference sequence). Trimming took 1 base from V and 6 from J, leaving 12 bases between them. The length of the CDR3 is 14 residues. CDR3 nucleotide sequence: TGTGCCAGCAGCTTAGTCCTATCGGGTTCTGAAGCTTTCTTT. This codes for CASSLVLSGSEAFF. The variable domain in full, completed from reference TRBV7-9 and TRBJ1-1, reads DTGVSQNPRHKITKRGQNVTFRCDPISEHNRLYWYRQTLGQGPEFLTYFQNEAQLEKSRLLSDRFSAERPKGSFSTLEIQRTEQGDSAMYLCASSLVLSGSEAFFGQGTRLTVV.